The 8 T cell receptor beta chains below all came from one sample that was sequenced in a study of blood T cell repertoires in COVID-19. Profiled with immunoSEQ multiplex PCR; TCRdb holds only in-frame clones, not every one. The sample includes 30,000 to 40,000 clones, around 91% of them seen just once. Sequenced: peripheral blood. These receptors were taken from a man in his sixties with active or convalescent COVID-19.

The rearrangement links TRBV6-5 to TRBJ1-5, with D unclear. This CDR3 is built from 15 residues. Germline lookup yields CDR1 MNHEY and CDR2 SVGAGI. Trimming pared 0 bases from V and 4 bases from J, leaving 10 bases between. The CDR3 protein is CASSYSRGRNQPQHF. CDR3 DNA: TGTGCCAGCAGTTACTCGAGAGGGCGAAATCAGCCCCAGCATTTT.

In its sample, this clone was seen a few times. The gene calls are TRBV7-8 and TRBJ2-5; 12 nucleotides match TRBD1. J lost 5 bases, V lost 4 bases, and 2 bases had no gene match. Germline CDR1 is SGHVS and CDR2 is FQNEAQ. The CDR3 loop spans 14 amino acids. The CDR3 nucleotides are TGTGCCAGCAGCTATGGGACAGGGGGCGAGACCCAGTACTTC. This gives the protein CASSYGTGGETQYF.

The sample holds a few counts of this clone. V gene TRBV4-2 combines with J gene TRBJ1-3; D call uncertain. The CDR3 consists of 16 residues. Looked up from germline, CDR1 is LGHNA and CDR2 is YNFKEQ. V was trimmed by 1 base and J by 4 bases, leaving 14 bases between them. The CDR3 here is CASSQGQMLLGNTIYF. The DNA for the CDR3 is TGTGCCAGCAGCCAAGGGCAGATGTTATTAGGAAACACCATATATTTT.

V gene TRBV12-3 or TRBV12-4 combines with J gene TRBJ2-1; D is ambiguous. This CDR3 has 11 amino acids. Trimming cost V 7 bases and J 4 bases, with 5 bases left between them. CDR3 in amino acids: CASTSYNEQFF. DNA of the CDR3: TGTGCCAGCACTTCGTACAATGAGCAGTTCTTC.

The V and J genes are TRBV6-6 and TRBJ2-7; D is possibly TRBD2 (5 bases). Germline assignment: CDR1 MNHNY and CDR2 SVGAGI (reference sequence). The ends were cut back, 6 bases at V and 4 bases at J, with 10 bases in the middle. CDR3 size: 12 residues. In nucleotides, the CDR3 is TGTGCCAGCAGCCCCGGGGTTTACGAGCAGTACTTC. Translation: CASSPGVYEQYF.

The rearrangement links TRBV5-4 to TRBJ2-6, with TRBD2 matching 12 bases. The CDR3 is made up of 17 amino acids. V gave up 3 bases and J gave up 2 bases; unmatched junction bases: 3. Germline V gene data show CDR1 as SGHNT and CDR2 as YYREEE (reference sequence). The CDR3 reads CASSSGLAGTGANVLTF. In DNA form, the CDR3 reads TGTGCCAGCAGCTCCGGACTAGCGGGAACTGGGGCCAACGTCCTGACTTTC.

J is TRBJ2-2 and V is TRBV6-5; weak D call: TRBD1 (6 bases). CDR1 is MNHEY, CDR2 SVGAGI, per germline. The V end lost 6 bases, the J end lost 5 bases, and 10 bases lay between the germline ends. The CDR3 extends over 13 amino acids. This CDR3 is CASRGQGTGELFF. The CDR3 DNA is TGTGCCAGCAGGGGCCAGGGGACCGGGGAGCTGTTTTTT.

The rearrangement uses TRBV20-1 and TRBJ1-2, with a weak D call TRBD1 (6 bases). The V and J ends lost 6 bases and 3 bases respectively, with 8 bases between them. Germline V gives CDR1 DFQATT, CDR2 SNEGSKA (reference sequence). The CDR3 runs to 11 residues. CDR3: CSARTDYGYTF. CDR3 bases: TGCAGTGCGAGGACAGACTATGGCTACACCTTC.